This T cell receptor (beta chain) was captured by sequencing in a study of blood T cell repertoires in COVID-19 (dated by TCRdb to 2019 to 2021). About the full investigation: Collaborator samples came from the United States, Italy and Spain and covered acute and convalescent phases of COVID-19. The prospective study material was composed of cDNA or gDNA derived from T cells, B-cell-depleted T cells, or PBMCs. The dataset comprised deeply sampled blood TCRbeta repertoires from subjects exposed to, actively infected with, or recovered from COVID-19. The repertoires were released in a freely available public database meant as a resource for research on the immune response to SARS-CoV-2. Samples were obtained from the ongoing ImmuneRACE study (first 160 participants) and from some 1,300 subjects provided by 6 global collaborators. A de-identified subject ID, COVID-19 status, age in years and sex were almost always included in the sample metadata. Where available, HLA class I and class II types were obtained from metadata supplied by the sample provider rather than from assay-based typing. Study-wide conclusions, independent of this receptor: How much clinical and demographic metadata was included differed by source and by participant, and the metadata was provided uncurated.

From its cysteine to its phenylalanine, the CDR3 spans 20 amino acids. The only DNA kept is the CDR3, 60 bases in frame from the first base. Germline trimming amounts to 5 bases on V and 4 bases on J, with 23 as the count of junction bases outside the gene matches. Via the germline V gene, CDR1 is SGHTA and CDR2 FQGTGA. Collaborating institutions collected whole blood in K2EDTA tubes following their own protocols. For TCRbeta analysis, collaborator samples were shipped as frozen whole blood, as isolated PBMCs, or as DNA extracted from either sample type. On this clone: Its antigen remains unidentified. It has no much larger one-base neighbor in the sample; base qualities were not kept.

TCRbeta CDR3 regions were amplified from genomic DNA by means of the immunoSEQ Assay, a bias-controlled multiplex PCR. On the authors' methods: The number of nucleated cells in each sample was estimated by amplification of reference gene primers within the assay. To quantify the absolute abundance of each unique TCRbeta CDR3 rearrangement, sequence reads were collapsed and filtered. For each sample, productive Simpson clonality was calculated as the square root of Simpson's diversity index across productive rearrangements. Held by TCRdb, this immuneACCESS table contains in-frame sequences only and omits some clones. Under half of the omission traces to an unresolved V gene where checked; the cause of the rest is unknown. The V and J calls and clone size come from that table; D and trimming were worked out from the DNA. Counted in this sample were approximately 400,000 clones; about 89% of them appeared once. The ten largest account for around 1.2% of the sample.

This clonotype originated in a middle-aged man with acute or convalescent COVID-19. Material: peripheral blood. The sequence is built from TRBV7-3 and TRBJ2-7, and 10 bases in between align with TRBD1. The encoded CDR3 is CASSTQIKLGGQGTTYEQYF. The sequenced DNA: TGTGCCAGCAGCACACAAATTAAGCTGGGGGGACAGGGGACAACTTACGAGCAGTACTTC. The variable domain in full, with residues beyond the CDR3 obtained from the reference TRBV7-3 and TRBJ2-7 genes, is GAGVSQTPSNKVTEKGKYVELRCDPISGHTALYWYRQSLGQGPEFLIYFQGTGAADDSGLPNDRFFAVRPEGSVSTLKIQRTERGDSAVYLCASSTQIKLGGQGTTYEQYFGPGTRLTVT.